These T cell receptor beta chains were read from a single sample in a study of T cell repertoires in cytomegalovirus infection. These TCRs' antigens remain unknown. TCRdb re-called the reads with MiXCR, one entry per CDR3 protein. Among roughly 570,000 distinct CDR3 sequences, around two fifths were seen once, and the ten largest hold around 48%. The starting material was cultured PBMCs, obtained from culture after CMV antigen stimulation. The origin of the receptors is a human donor in good health (CMV status not recorded). Some clones in this sample may be carry-over from other donors' samples. CDR3s include the opening cysteine and the closing phenylalanine or tryptophan. D genes are given only for firm matches. Only some rows state a clone size, as once, few, many or a class for expanded clones.

>TRBJ2-4|-|-|TRBV6-1|17
CASSAFALGVAKNIQYF
TGTGCCAGCAGTGCCTTCGCACTCGGAGTAGCCAAAAACATTCAGTACTTC
>TRBJ2-6|-|-|TRBV4-1|17
CASSQGWEQSGANVLTF
TGCGCCAGCAGCCAAGGATGGGAGCAGTCTGGGGCCAACGTCCTGACTTTC
>TRBJ2-1|-|-|TRBV7-8|14
CASSLARWGDEQFF
TGTGCCAGCAGCTTAGCCCGGTGGGGTGATGAGCAGTTCTTC
>TRBJ2-3|-|-|TRBV4-3|15
CASSHRVWSTDTQYF
TGCGCCAGCAGCCACCGAGTCTGGAGCACAGATACGCAGTATTTT
>TRBJ2-5|few|-|TRBV7-2|13
CASSVEVQETQYF
TGTGCCAGCAGCGTAGAAGTCCAAGAGACCCAGTACTTC
>TRBJ2-7|few|-|TRBV10-3|12
CAISENSDEQYF
TGTGCCATCAGTGAGAATAGCGACGAGCAGTACTTC
>TRBJ2-5|-|-|TRBV4-3|16
CASSQDLGRGRETQYF
TGCGCCAGCAGCCAAGATCTGGGCAGGGGTAGGGAGACCCAGTACTTC
>TRBJ2-1|once|TRBD1|TRBV23-1|16
CASSHFYGQGANEQFF
TGCGCCAGCAGCCACTTTTACGGACAGGGGGCAAATGAGCAGTTCTTC
>TRBJ1-2|-|-|TRBV19|15
CASFNTGGANYGYTF
TGTGCCAGTTTCAACACCGGGGGAGCTAACTATGGCTACACCTTC
>TRBJ2-3|-|TRBD2|TRBV20-1|16
CSARGVLAGLTDTQYF
TGCAGTGCTAGAGGTGTTCTAGCGGGGCTCACAGATACGCAGTATTTT
>TRBJ2-5|-|TRBD2|TRBV10-2|18
CASQAPGLAESKRETQYF
TGCGCCAGCCAGGCCCCGGGACTAGCGGAAAGCAAGCGGGAGACCCAGTACTTC
>TRBJ2-5|-|TRBD2|TRBV2|14
CASRSTRGGETQYF
TGTGCCAGCAGATCGACTAGGGGAGGGGAGACCCAGTACTTC
>TRBJ1-4|-|-|TRBV4-2|14
CASSHGHLVGKLFF
TGTGCCAGCAGCCACGGACACCTCGTCGGAAAACTGTTTTTT
>TRBJ1-2|-|TRBD1|TRBV2|14
CASRGDRWGYGYTF
TGTGCCAGCAGAGGGGACAGGTGGGGCTATGGCTACACCTTC
>TRBJ1-1|-|-|TRBV5-3|15
CASSLRGGEVTEAFF
TGTGCCAGCAGCTTAAGGGGGGGCGAGGTAACTGAAGCTTTCTTT
>TRBJ2-7|few|TRBD1|TRBV6-1|15
CASRPRTGNTYEQYF
TGTGCCAGCAGACCAAGGACAGGGAATACCTACGAGCAGTACTTC
>TRBJ1-1|many|-|TRBV7-2|13
CASTPEDDTEAFF
TGTGCCAGCACACCGGAGGATGACACTGAAGCTTTCTTT
>TRBJ1-5|-|-|TRBV6-5|14
CASSYSRGGRPQHF
TGTGCCAGCAGTTACTCGCGGGGCGGGAGACCCCAGCATTTT
>TRBJ2-7|few|TRBD2|TRBV7-6|15
CASSLGGWGSYEQYF
TGTGCCAGCAGCTTGGGAGGGTGGGGTTCCTACGAGCAGTACTTC
>TRBJ2-5|-|-|TRBV20-1|11
CSAREVETQYF
TGCAGTGCTAGAGAGGTGGAGACCCAGTACTTC
>TRBJ2-1|-|-|TRBV7-6|15
CASSERAGLRNEQFF
TGTGCCAGCAGCGAAAGGGCGGGACTCAGGAATGAGCAGTTCTTC
>TRBJ2-5|many|TRBD2|TRBV7-2|17
CASSRVGTSAPIGTQYF
TGTGCCAGCAGCCGAGTAGGAACTAGCGCACCCATCGGGACCCAGTACTTC
>TRBJ1-5|-|-|TRBV6-6|15
CASSSAGTRNQPQHF
TGTGCCAGCAGTTCCGCCGGGACCCGCAATCAGCCCCAGCATTTT
>TRBJ2-7|-|-|TRBV24-1|14
CATSTGQNSYEQYF
TGTGCCACCAGTACCGGACAGAACAGCTACGAGCAGTACTTC